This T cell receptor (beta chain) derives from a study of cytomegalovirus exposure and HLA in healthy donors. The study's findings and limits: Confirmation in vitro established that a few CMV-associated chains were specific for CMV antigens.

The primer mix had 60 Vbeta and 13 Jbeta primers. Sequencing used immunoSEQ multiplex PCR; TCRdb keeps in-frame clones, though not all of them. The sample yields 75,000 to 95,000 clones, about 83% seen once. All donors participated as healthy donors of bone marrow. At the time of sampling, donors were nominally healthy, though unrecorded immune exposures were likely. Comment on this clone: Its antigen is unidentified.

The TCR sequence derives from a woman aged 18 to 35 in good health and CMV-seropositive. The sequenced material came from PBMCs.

The CDR3 DNA follows: TGTGCCAGCAGCTTACAGGGTGGGCCCCAGCATTTT. Translating it yields CASSLQGGPQHF. J is TRBJ1-5 and V is TRBV27, with D possibly matching TRBD1 (6 bases). This CDR3 has 12 amino acids. Trimming took off 6 bases at V and 9 bases at J, with 12 bases between the two ends. The germline CDR1 and CDR2 sequences are MNHEY and SMNVEV (reference sequence).